These T cell receptor beta chains were read from a single sample in a study of blood T cells in healthy people across ages. TCRdb passed the 5' RACE reads through MiXCR, listing each CDR3 protein once. The sample gives about 1.4 million distinct CDR3 sequences, almost 60% of which show up once; over 5.5% is in the top ten. The specimen was blood. Source of these receptors: a young man in good health. Both conserved end residues are part of each CDR3.

J gene: TRBJ2-3
V gene: TRBV21-1
CDR3 protein: CASFVKGASTDTQYF

J gene: .
V gene: TRBV28
CDR3 protein: CASSFLRGEQYF

J gene: TRBJ2-7
V gene: TRBV7-6
CDR3 protein: CASSLTGADPYEQYF

J gene: TRBJ2-5
V gene: TRBV15
CDR3 protein: CATSRDDRQETQYF

J gene: TRBJ1-1
V gene: TRBV29-1
CDR3 protein: CSPGTAGAAFF

J gene: .
V gene: TRBV27
CDR3 protein: CASTQGQGRYEQYF

J gene: TRBJ2-5
V gene: TRBV27
CDR3 protein: CASSYNEQETQYF

J gene: TRBJ1-6
V gene: TRBV20-1
CDR3 protein: CSALSPRNSPLHF

J gene: TRBJ1-2
V gene: TRBV20-1
CDR3 protein: CSATDRGEDGYTF

J gene: TRBJ2-3
V gene: TRBV7-8
CDR3 protein: CASSLVWGQTDTQYF

J gene: TRBJ1-5
V gene: TRBV20-1
CDR3 protein: CSAERREQGYSNQPQHF

J gene: TRBJ1-4
V gene: TRBV7-2
CDR3 protein: CASSLMVKNEKLFF

J gene: TRBJ2-5
V gene: TRBV6-2/TRBV6-3
CDR3 protein: CASRKDRDRDNEKYF

J gene: TRBJ1-2
V gene: TRBV4-1
CDR3 protein: CASSHGQGFGYTF

J gene: TRBJ2-1
V gene: TRBV7-9
CDR3 protein: CASSWDPHEQFF

J gene: TRBJ2-3
V gene: TRBV7-9
CDR3 protein: CASSPSGNTQYF

J gene: TRBJ1-4
V gene: TRBV4-1
CDR3 protein: CASSPDLGVNREKLFF

J gene: TRBJ2-7
V gene: TRBV7-9
CDR3 protein: CASSLHQGTRAYEQYF

J gene: TRBJ1-4
V gene: TRBV20-1
CDR3 protein: CSSQGDGEKLFF

J gene: TRBJ2-7
V gene: TRBV29-1
CDR3 protein: CSVTGTGAYEQYF

J gene: TRBJ2-1
V gene: TRBV7-9
CDR3 protein: CASSPSVRTSGSSYNEQFF

J gene: TRBJ2-7
V gene: TRBV20-1
CDR3 protein: CSAPSGGNPNSYEQYF

J gene: TRBJ1-6
V gene: TRBV6-2/TRBV6-3
CDR3 protein: CASSYSETENSPLHF

J gene: TRBJ1-4
V gene: TRBV4-1
CDR3 protein: CASSPSTGGFEKLFF

J gene: TRBJ2-7
V gene: TRBV20-1
CDR3 protein: CSTRLGGGYEQYF

J gene: TRBJ2-2
V gene: TRBV12-3/TRBV12-4
CDR3 protein: CASSPGLSLTGELFF

J gene: TRBJ1-1
V gene: TRBV10-3
CDR3 protein: CAITRDRMNTEAFF

J gene: TRBJ1-1
V gene: TRBV4-2
CDR3 protein: CASSPSRARSNTEAFF

J gene: TRBJ1-2
V gene: TRBV4-3
CDR3 protein: CASSLSVGTANYGYTF

J gene: TRBJ2-5
V gene: TRBV27
CDR3 protein: CASNGGDQETQYF

J gene: TRBJ1-2
V gene: TRBV29-1
CDR3 protein: CSVEQDSPNYGYTF

J gene: TRBJ1-6
V gene: TRBV12-3/TRBV12-4
CDR3 protein: CASSSRLTLSPLHF

J gene: TRBJ2-7
V gene: TRBV10-3
CDR3 protein: CAIPEGREREEQYF

J gene: TRBJ2-3
V gene: TRBV12-3/TRBV12-4
CDR3 protein: CASSFGVEGTDTQYF

J gene: TRBJ2-7
V gene: TRBV27
CDR3 protein: CASSFEGGYEQYF

J gene: TRBJ1-2
V gene: TRBV19
CDR3 protein: CASMRGFRDYGYTF

J gene: TRBJ1-4
V gene: TRBV20-1
CDR3 protein: CSAPRQVEEKLFF

J gene: TRBJ2-5
V gene: TRBV20-1
CDR3 protein: CSAPDRNQETQYF

J gene: TRBJ2-2
V gene: TRBV6-1
CDR3 protein: CASSLSTFTGELFF

J gene: .
V gene: TRBV6-5
CDR3 protein: CASSYLSGGTSGSSYNEQYF

J gene: TRBJ1-2
V gene: TRBV20-1
CDR3 protein: CSAATENYGYTF

J gene: TRBJ2-1
V gene: TRBV6-2/TRBV6-3
CDR3 protein: CASSYLAGGSAEQFF

J gene: TRBJ2-5
V gene: TRBV4-3
CDR3 protein: CASSQTGWETQYF

J gene: TRBJ2-7
V gene: TRBV10-3
CDR3 protein: CAISESHLAGEYYEQYF

J gene: TRBJ2-1
V gene: TRBV4-2
CDR3 protein: CASSQEGREGREQFF

J gene: TRBJ2-1
V gene: TRBV12-3/TRBV12-4
CDR3 protein: CASSSRAPYNEQFF

J gene: TRBJ2-6
V gene: TRBV6-2/TRBV6-3
CDR3 protein: CASTQGLSGANVLTF

J gene: TRBJ1-2
V gene: TRBV20-1
CDR3 protein: CSAQEGYTF

J gene: .
V gene: TRBV12-3/TRBV12-4
CDR3 protein: CASSLLRDRGSHEQYF